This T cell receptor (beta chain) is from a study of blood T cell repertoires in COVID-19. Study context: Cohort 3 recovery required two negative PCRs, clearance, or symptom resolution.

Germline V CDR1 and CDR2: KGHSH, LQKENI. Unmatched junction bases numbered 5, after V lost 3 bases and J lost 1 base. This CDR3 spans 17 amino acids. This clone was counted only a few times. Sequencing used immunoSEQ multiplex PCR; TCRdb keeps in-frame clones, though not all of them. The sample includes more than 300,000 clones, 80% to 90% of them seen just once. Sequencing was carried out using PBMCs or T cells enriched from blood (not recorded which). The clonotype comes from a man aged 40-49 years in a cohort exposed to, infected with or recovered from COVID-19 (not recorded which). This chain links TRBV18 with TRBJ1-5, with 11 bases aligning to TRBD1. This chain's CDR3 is CASSPGTGGESNQPQHF. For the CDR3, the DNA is TGTGCCAGCTCACCCGGGACAGGGGGTGAGAGCAATCAGCCCCAGCATTTT. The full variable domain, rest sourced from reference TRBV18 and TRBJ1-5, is NAGVMQNPRHLVRRRGQEARLRCSPMKGHSHVYWYRQLPEEGLKFMVYLQKENIIDESGMPKERFSAEFPKEGPSILRIQQVVRGDSAAYFCASSPGTGGESNQPQHFGDGTRLSIL.